The next 11 T cell receptor beta chains were all read from a single sample in a study of cytomegalovirus exposure and HLA in healthy donors. Both 60 Vbeta primers and 13 Jbeta primers went into the PCR. Repertoires were generated with immunoSEQ multiplex PCR, while TCRdb's copy carries only in-frame clones and drops some. Among roughly 180,000 clones listed, roughly 8.7% were seen once. Input material: PBMCs. The receptors derive from a woman in her thirties in good health and CMV-seropositive.

The CDR3 sequence: CASSSPGGRAGYEQYF. CDR3 nucleotide sequence: TGTGCCAGCAGCTCCCCTGGCGGGAGGGCCGGCTACGAGCAGTACTTC. J is TRBJ2-5 and V is TRBV7-2, with 9 nucleotides matching TRBD2. The DNA end is more similar to TRBJ2-7, so the J call may be wrong. The CDR3 consists of 16 residues. The germline gives CDR1 SGHTA, CDR2 FQGNSA.

The rearrangement uses TRBV11-3 and TRBJ1-2; perhaps TRBD1 as D (6 bases). This CDR3 comprises 15 residues. V lost 1 base and J 2 bases, leaving 11 bases between the germline ends. Germline-derived CDR1 and CDR2 are SGHNT and YENEEA. The DNA for the CDR3 is TGTGCCAGCAGCTTAGTAAGGGGGTCCAACTATGGCTACACCTTC. It yields the protein CASSLVRGSNYGYTF.

The chain has TRBV27 and TRBJ2-7, with D possibly TRBD1 on 6 matching bases. Trimming left V 3 bases short and J 2 bases short, with 11 bases between. Per the germline V gene, CDR1 is MNHEY and CDR2 is SMNVEV (reference sequence). CDR3 length: 14 amino acids. The CDR3 region has the DNA TGTGCCAGCAGTTTCTTAGACAGGCCCTACGAGCAGTACTTC. Translating it yields CASSFLDRPYEQYF.

V usage is TRBV4-1 and J usage is TRBJ1-2, with D possibly matching TRBD1 (5 bases). V dropped 0 bases and J dropped 4 bases, with 15 bases sitting between them. The germline gives CDR1 MGHRA, CDR2 YSYEKL. CDR3 size: 16 residues. CDR3: CASSQERAGRGYGYTF. The CDR3 coding sequence is TGCGCCAGCAGCCAAGAAAGGGCAGGGAGGGGCTATGGCTACACCTTC.

This clone has just a few counts. This chain joins TRBV5-6 and TRBJ2-3; TRBD2 matches at 12 bases. The CDR3 has 17 residues. V lost 0 bases and J lost 8; bases outside the gene matches: 10. The V gene's germline CDR1 is SGHDT and CDR2 YYEEEE. CDR3 amino acids: CASSLDFATSGSLTQYF. In DNA, the CDR3 is TGTGCCAGCAGCTTGGACTTTGCGACTAGCGGGAGTCTTACGCAGTATTTT.

The V gene is TRBV5-1, the J gene TRBJ2-3; TRBD2 might be the D (6 bases). V was clipped by 5 bases and J by 1 base, with 11 bases between them. The CDR3 totals 14 residues. CDR1 is SGHRS, CDR2 YFSETQ, per germline. The CDR3 nucleotides are TGCGCCAGCAGACTAGCTCCTCGCACAGATACGCAGTATTTT. This gives the protein CASRLAPRTDTQYF.

This chain connects TRBV7-9 to TRBJ2-3; D ambiguous. The CDR3 is 17 amino acids. Trimming shortened V by 2 bases and J by 0 bases, and 15 bases separated the two germline ends. Germline V gives CDR1 SEHNR, CDR2 FQNEAQ (reference sequence). The CDR3 coding sequence is TGTGCCAGCAGCTTAATCCCTCTGGGCGTCAGCACAGATACGCAGTATTTT. As protein: CASSLIPLGVSTDTQYF. The variable domain in full, with the rest retrieved from reference TRBV7-9 and TRBJ2-3, is DTGVSQNPRHKITKRGQNVTFRCDPISEHNRLYWYRQTLGQGPEFLTYFQNEAQLEKSRLLSDRFSAERPKGSFSTLEIQRTEQGDSAMYLCASSLIPLGVSTDTQYFGPGTRLTVL.

This clone occurred a few times. The chain links TRBV7-9 to TRBJ1-3; no clear D gene. The germline V gene has CDR1 SEHNR and CDR2 FQNEAQ (reference sequence). This CDR3 has 15 residues. Trimming took 6 bases from V and 0 from J, leaving 12 bases between them. CDR3 bases: TGTGCCAGCAGGTCGGAGCGATTCTCTGGAAACACCATATATTTT. Translated: CASRSERFSGNTIYF.

Turning to this clone: This same CDR3 is encoded by further DNA sequences in the sample. V gene TRBV5-1 combines with J gene TRBJ1-4; D gene unclear. Germline loops: CDR1 SGHRS, CDR2 YFSETQ. The ends were cut back, 1 base at V and 7 bases at J, with 14 bases in the middle. The CDR3 totals 15 residues. CDR3 DNA sequence: TGCGCCAGCAGCTTGTTTTCGGGAGTGGCTGAAAAACTGTTTTTT. Translation: CASSLFSGVAEKLFF.

This chain uses TRBV5-1 with TRBJ1-6; tentatively, D is TRBD1 (5 bases). V shed 7 bases and J shed 10 bases, with 24 bases lying between them. This CDR3 region has 16 residues. Per germline, CDR1 SGHRS and CDR2 YFSETQ. Here the CDR3 DNA reads TGCGCCAGCGCTCTCGAGTGGGGGGATTTTAGATCACCCCTCCACTTT. Translated: CASALEWGDFRSPLHF.

The chain employs TRBV7-2 and TRBJ2-7; a weak D match, TRBD1 (8 bases). The CDR3 extends over 14 amino acids. V dropped 5 bases and J dropped 9 bases, with 20 bases sitting between them. Germline lookup yields CDR1 SGHTA and CDR2 FQGNSA. CDR3 in DNA: TGTGCCAGCAGCCCGGGGGGACAGGCACCCGCGCAGTACTTC. The encoded protein is CASSPGGQAPAQYF.